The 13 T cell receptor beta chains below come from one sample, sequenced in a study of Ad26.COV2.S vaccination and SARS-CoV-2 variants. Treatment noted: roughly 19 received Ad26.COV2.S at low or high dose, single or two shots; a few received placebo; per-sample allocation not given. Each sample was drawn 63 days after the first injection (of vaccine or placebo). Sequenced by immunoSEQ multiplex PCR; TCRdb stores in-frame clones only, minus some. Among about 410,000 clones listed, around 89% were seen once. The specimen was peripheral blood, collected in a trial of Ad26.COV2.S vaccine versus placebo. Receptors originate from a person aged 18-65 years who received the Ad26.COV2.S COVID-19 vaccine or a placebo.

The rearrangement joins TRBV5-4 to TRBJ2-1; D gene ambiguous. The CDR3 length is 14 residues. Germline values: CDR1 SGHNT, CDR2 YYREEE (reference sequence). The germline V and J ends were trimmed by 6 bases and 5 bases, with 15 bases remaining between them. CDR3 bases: TGTGCCAGCACTATGAGAGGCATGGACAATGAGCAGTTCTTC. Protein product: CASTMRGMDNEQFF.

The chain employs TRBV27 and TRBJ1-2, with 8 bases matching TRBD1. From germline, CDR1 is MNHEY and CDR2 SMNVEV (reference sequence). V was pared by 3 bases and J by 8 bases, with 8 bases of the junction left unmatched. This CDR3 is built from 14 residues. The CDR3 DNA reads TGTGCCAGCAGTTTTTCAGGGGGCGGGACGGGCTACACCTTC. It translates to CASSFSGGGTGYTF.

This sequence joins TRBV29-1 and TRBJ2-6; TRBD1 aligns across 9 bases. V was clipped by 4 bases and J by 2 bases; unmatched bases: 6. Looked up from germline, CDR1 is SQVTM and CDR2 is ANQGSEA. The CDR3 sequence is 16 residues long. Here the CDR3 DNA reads TGCAGCGTTGGAGGACAGGGGCCGCCTGGGGCCAACGTCCTGACTTTC. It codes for CSVGGQGPPGANVLTF.

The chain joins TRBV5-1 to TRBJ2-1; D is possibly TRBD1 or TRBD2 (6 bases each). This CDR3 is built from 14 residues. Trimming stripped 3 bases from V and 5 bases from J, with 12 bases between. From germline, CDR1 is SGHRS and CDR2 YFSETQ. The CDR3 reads CASSSGGENNEQFF. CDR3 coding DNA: TGCGCCAGCAGCTCCGGGGGCGAAAACAATGAGCAGTTCTTC.

CDR3 sequence (DNA): TGTGCCAGCAGCCAAGTCAATAGAGTCAACGAGCAGTACTTC. The encoded protein is CASSQVNRVNEQYF. The V and J genes are TRBV3-1 (or the pseudogene TRBV3-2) and TRBJ2-7; D is unclear. The germline V gene encodes CDR1 LGHDT and CDR2 YNNKEL (reference sequence). This CDR3 is built from 14 residues. V was shortened by 1 base and J by 5 bases, with 12 bases between the two germline ends.

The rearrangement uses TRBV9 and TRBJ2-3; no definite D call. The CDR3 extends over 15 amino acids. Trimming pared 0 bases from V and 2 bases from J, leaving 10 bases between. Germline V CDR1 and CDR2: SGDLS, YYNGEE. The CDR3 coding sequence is TGTGCCAGCAGCGTAGACTATCCGTCCACAGATACGCAGTATTTT. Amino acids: CASSVDYPSTDTQYF.

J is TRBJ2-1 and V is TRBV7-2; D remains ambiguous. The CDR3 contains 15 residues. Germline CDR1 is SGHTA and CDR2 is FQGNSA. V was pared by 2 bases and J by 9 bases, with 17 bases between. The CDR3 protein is CASSLFTPSFGEQFF. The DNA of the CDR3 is TGTGCCAGCAGCTTATTCACCCCCAGCTTTGGTGAGCAGTTCTTC.

The chain's CDR3 is CASSGGGAKNIQYF. CDR3 DNA sequence: TGTGCCAGCAGTGGGGGAGGAGCCAAAAACATTCAGTACTTC. The genes are TRBV28 and TRBJ2-4; TRBD2 is a possible D gene (6 bases). V lost 5 bases and J 0 bases, leaving 8 bases between the germline ends. Germline CDR1 reads MDHEN; CDR2 reads SYDVKM. The CDR3 sequence is 14 residues long.

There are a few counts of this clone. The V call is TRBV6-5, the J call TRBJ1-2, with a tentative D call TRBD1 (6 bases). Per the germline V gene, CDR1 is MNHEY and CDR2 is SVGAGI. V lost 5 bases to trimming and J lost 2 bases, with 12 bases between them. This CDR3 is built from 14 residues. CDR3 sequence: CASSTLQGNYGYTF. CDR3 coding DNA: TGTGCCAGCAGTACCCTACAGGGAAACTATGGCTACACCTTC.

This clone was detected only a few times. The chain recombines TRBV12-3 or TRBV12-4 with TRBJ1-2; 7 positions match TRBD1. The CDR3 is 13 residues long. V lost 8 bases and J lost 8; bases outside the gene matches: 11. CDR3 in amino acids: CASSFTGEEGYTF. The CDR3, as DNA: TGTGCCAGCTCATTCACAGGGGAGGAGGGCTACACCTTC.

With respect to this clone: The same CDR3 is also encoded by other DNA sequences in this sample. In nucleotides, the CDR3 is TGTGCCAGTAGTATGGGGTCCTACGAGCAGTACTTC. As protein: CASSMGSYEQYF. This sequence joins TRBV19 and TRBJ2-7; the D is unclear. CDR3 length equals 12 residues. The germline CDR1 and CDR2 sequences are LNHDA and SQIVND (reference sequence). With 3 bases removed from V and 1 base from J, the gap between germline ends came to 4 bases.

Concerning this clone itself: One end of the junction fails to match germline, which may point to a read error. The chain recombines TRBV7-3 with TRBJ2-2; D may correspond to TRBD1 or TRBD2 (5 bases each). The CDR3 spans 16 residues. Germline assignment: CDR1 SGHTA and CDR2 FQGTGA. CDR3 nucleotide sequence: TGTGCCAGCAGTATTGTCGGGACGGCGAAAACCGGGGAGCTGTTTTTT. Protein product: CASSIVGTAKTGELFF.

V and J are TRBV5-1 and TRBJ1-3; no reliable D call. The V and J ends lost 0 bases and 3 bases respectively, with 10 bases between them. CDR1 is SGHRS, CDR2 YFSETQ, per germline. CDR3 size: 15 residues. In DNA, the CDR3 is TGCGCCAGCAGCTTGGAAGTTAGTAATGGAAACACCATATATTTT. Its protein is CASSLEVSNGNTIYF.